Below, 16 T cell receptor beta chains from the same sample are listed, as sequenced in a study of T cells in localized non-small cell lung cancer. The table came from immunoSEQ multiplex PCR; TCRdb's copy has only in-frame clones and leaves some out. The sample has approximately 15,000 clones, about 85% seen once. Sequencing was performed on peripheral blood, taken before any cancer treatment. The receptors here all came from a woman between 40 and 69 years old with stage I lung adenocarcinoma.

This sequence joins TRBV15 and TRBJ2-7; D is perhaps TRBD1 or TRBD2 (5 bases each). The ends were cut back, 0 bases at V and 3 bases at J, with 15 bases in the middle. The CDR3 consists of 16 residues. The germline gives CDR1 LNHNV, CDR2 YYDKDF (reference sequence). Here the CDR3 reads CATSRDPLGTDYEQYF. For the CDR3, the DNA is TGTGCCACCAGCAGAGATCCCCTTGGGACCGACTACGAGCAGTACTTC.

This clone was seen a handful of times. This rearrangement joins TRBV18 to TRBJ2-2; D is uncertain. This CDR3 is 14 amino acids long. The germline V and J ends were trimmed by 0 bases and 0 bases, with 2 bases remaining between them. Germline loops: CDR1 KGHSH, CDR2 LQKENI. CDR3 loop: CASSPPTNTGELFF. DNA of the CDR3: TGTGCCAGCTCACCACCCACGAACACCGGGGAGCTGTTTTTT. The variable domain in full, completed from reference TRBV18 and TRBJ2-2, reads NAGVMQNPRHLVRRRGQEARLRCSPMKGHSHVYWYRQLPEEGLKFMVYLQKENIIDESGMPKERFSAEFPKEGPSILRIQQVVRGDSAAYFCASSPPTNTGELFFGEGSRLTVL.

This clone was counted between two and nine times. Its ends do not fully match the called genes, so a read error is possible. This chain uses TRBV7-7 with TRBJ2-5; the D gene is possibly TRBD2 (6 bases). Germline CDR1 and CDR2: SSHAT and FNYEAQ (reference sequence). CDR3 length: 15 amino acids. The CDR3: CASSSTGTQKETQYF. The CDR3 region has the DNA TGTGCTAGCAGCTCAACCGGGACTCAAAAAGAGACCCAGTACTTC.

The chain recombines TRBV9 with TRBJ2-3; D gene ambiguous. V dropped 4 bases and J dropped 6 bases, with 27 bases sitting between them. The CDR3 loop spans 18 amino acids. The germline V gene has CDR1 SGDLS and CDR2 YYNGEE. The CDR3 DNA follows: TGTGCCAGCAGCCCCTACCGACCAGACCCCATCTATTTCGATACGCAGTATTTT. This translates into CASSPYRPDPIYFDTQYF.

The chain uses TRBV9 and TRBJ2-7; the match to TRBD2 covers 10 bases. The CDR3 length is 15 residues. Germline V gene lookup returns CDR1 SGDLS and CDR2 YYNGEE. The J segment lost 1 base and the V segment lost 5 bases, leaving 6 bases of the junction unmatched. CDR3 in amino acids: CASSRTSGASYEQYF. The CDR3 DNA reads TGTGCCAGCAGTCGAACTAGCGGGGCTTCCTACGAGCAGTACTTC.

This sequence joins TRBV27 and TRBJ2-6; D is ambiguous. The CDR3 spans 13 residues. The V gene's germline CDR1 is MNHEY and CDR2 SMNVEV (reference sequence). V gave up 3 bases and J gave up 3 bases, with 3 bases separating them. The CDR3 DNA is TGTGCCAGCAGTTTGGTTGGGGCCAACGTCCTGACTTTC. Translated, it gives CASSLVGANVLTF.

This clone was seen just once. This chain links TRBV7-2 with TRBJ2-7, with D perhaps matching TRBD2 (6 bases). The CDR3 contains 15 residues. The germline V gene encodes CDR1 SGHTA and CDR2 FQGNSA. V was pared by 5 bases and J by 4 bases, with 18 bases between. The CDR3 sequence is CASSPWAEGGYEQYF. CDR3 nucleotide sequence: TGTGCCAGCAGCCCCTGGGCGGAAGGAGGGTACGAGCAGTACTTC.

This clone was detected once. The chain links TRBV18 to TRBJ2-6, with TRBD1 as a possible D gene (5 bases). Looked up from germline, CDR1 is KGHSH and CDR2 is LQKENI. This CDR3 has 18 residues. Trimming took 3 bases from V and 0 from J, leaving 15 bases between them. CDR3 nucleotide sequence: TGTGCCAGCTCACCGACGAGGCAGGGCCACTCTGGGGCCAACGTCCTGACTTTC. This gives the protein CASSPTRQGHSGANVLTF.

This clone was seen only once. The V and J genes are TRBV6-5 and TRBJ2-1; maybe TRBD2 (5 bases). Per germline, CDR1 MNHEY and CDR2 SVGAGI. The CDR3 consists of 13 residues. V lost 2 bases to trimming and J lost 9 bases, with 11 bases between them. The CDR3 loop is CASSYRVEGEQFF. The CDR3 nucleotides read TGTGCCAGCAGTTACCGAGTTGAGGGTGAGCAGTTCTTC.

CDR3 sequence (DNA): TGTGCCAGTAGTGGCTTCGAGGGTGGTACTGAAGCTTTCTTT. The encoded protein is CASSGFEGGTEAFF. The J gene is TRBJ1-1, the V gene TRBV19, with unresolved D. This CDR3 contains 14 residues. Germline CDR1 LNHDA, CDR2 SQIVND (reference sequence). Trimming removed 5 bases at V and 5 bases at J, with 15 bases between. Looking up the rest from reference TRBV19 and TRBJ1-1 gives the full variable domain: DGGITQSPKYLFRKEGQNVTLSCEQNLNHDAMYWYRQDPGQGLRLIYYSQIVNDFQKGDIAEGYSVSREKKESFPLTVTSAQKNPTAFYLCASSGFEGGTEAFFGQGTRLTVV.

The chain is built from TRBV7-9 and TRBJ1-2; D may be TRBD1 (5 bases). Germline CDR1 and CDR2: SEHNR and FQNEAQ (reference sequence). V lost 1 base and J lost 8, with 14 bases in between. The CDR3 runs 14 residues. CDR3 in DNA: TGTGCCAGCAGCTTAGGGCAGGGTGTCAGAGGCTACACCTTC. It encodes CASSLGQGVRGYTF.

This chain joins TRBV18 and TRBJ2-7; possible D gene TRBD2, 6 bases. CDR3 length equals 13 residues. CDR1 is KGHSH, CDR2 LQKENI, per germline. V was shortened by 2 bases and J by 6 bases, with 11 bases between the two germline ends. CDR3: CASSPGARGEQYF. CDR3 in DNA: TGTGCCAGCTCACCAGGAGCGCGGGGCGAGCAGTACTTC.

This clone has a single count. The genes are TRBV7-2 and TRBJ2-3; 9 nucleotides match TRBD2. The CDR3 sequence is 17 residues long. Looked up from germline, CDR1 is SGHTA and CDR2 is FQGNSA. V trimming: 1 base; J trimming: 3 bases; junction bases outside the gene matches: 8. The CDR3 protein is CASSLGVTAGGTDTQYF. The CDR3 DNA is TGTGCCAGCAGCTTAGGGGTGACGGCGGGGGGGACAGATACGCAGTATTTT. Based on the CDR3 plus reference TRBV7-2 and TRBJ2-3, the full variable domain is GAGVSQSPSNKVTEKGKDVELRCDPISGHTALYWYRQSLGQGLEFLIYFQGNSAPDKSGLPSDRFSAERTGGSVSTLTIQRTQQEDSAVYLCASSLGVTAGGTDTQYFGPGTRLTVL.

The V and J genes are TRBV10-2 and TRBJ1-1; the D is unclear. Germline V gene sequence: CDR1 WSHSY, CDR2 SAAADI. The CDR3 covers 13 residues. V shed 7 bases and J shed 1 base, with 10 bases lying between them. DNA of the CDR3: TGCGCCAGCACCTTGTCGCGGAACACTGAAGCTTTCTTT. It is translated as CASTLSRNTEAFF.

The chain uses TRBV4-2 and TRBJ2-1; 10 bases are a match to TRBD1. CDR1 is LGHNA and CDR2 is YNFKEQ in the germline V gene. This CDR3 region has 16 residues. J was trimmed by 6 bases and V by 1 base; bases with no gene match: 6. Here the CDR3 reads CASSQAGQGLGNEQFF. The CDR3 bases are TGTGCCAGCAGCCAAGCGGGACAGGGGTTGGGCAATGAGCAGTTCTTC.

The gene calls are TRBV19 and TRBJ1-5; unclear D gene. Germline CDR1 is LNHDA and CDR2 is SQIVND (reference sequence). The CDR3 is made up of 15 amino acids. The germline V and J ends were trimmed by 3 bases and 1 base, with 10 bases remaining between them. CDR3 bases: TGTGCCAGTAGTATTTGGCCGGGCAGCAATCAGCCCCAGCATTTT. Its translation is CASSIWPGSNQPQHF. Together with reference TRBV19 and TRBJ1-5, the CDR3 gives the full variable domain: DGGITQSPKYLFRKEGQNVTLSCEQNLNHDAMYWYRQDPGQGLRLIYYSQIVNDFQKGDIAEGYSVSREKKESFPLTVTSAQKNPTAFYLCASSIWPGSNQPQHFGDGTRLSIL.